This is a list of T cell receptor beta chains from one sample in a study of naive and memory T cell subsets. TCRdb ran MiXCR on the UMI-ligation and nested PCR reads and lists one entry per CDR3 protein. The sample records over 110,000 distinct CDR3 sequences, approximately 20% being singletons. Material for sequencing was naive CD8+ T cells from blood. These receptors all stem from a human donor in good health. The CDR3 runs from the conserved cysteine through the conserved F or W. A D gene is named only where the DNA matches it firmly. Clone size appears in some rows only: once, few, many, or a class for an expanded clone.

j_gene | abundance | d_gene | v_gene | CDR3aa | CDR3nt
TRBJ2-7 | NA | NA | TRBV6-2/TRBV6-3 | CASTTGPGTYEQYF | TGTGCCAGCACAACGGGACCCGGCACCTACGAGCAGTACTTC
TRBJ2-2 | NA | TRBD1 | TRBV5-6 | CASTHPGGGDTGELFF | TGTGCCAGCACCCACCCAGGGGGCGGGGACACCGGGGAGCTGTTTTTT
TRBJ2-1 | NA | NA | TRBV28 | CASGRGATDYNEQFF | TGTGCCAGCGGCCGAGGCGCGACTGATTACAATGAGCAGTTCTTC
TRBJ2-7 | few | TRBD2 | TRBV14 | CASSLVAGPYEQYF | TGTGCCAGCAGCCTGGTAGCGGGGCCTTACGAGCAGTACTTC
TRBJ2-3 | NA | NA | TRBV11-2 | CASSLYPSSTDTQYF | TGTGCCAGCAGCTTATACCCTTCTAGCACAGATACGCAGTATTTT
TRBJ2-2 | few | NA | TRBV29-1 | CSVVDTGELFF | TGCAGCGTCGTGGACACCGGGGAGCTGTTTTTT
TRBJ1-4 | NA | NA | TRBV29-1 | CSVYGAGADEKLFF | TGCAGCGTTTACGGGGCAGGGGCCGATGAAAAACTGTTTTTT
TRBJ1-1 | many | NA | TRBV20-1 | CSARDPLRTLNTEAFF | TGCAGTGCTAGAGATCCCCTAAGGACTCTAAACACTGAAGCTTTCTTT
TRBJ1-1 | NA | TRBD1 | TRBV7-9 | CASSPKRQGVTEAFF | TGTGCCAGCAGCCCGAAGAGGCAGGGGGTCACTGAAGCTTTCTTT
TRBJ1-5 | NA | NA | TRBV28 | CASSPTEGLSNQPQHF | TGTGCCAGCAGCCCCACGGAGGGTTTGAGCAATCAGCCCCAGCATTTT